The subject of this entry is one T cell receptor (beta chain). Each CDR3 protein gets one entry after TCRdb re-called the 5' RACE reads with MiXCR. The table has some 350,000 distinct CDR3 sequences, approximately 4% seen once. The entry originates in a study of T cells after yellow fever vaccination. J was trimmed by 3 bases and V by 3 bases; bases with no gene match: 3. The CDR3 loop spans 15 amino acids. Germline V lookup: CDR1 WSHSY, CDR2 SAAADI. The receptor comes from a man aged 18 to 29 who received the YFV17D yellow fever vaccine. The chain employs TRBV10-2 and TRBJ2-5, with 11 bases aligning to TRBD2. Sequencing used PBMCs, obtained 5 days after the yellow fever booster vaccination. This CDR3 reads CASSDTSGSKETQYF. The CDR3 nucleotides read TGCGCCAGCAGTGATACTAGCGGGAGCAAAGAGACCCAGTACTTC.